Below are 4 T cell receptor beta chains sequenced from a single sample in a study of CD8 T cells in ankylosing spondylitis. TCRdb analysed the 5' RACE reads with MiXCR anew, one entry per CDR3 protein. The sample yields 50,000 to 70,000 distinct CDR3 sequences, around 6.4% seen once. Sequenced sample: synovial fluid, either unsorted or a sorted T cell fraction (not recorded which). The receptors here all came from a male donor with ankylosing spondylitis.

This clonotype occurred many times. The chain employs TRBV20-1 and TRBJ2-2; D gene uncertain. V lost 6 bases, J lost 6 bases, and 20 bases lay in between. Looked up from germline, CDR1 is DFQATT and CDR2 is SNEGSKA (reference sequence). The CDR3 spans 15 residues. CDR3 residues: CSARPGSISAGELFF. CDR3 DNA: TGCAGTGCCCGACCCGGGTCAATTTCCGCCGGGGAGCTGTTTTTT.

This clonotype has ten or more counts. The chain joins TRBV7-2 to TRBJ2-5; no clear D gene. Between the trimmed V and J ends, which lost 3 bases and 5 bases, there was a span of 10 bases. The germline V gene encodes CDR1 SGHTA and CDR2 FQGNSA. This CDR3 has 13 residues. The DNA for the CDR3 is TGTGCCAGCAGCTTCCAATCTTTTGAGACCCAGTACTTC. Translating gives CASSFQSFETQYF.

In this sample, this clonotype turned up many times. The V gene is TRBV4-1, the J gene TRBJ2-7; TRBD2 matches at 13 bases. The junction had 4 bases not matched to a gene; V was cut back by 1 base and J by 4 bases. CDR3 length: 16 amino acids. Germline V gives CDR1 MGHRA, CDR2 YSYEKL. CDR3 nucleotide sequence: TGCGCCAGCAGCCAAGGACTAGCGGGAGGCCAGTACGAGCAGTACTTC. Translating it yields CASSQGLAGGQYEQYF.

This clonotype was counted many times. The rearrangement joins TRBV29-1 to TRBJ1-2; 7 bases are shared with TRBD1. The CDR3 contains 13 residues. The junction had 5 bases not matched to a gene; V was cut back by 2 bases and J by 5 bases. The germline V gene encodes CDR1 SQVTM and CDR2 ANQGSEA. The CDR3 region is CSVEKGQSYGYTF. CDR3 sequence (DNA): TGCAGCGTTGAAAAGGGACAGTCTTATGGCTACACCTTC.